This T cell receptor (beta chain) was sequenced in a study of Ad26.COV2.S vaccination and SARS-CoV-2 variants. Study-wide background: Vaccine-arm donor from the placebo-controlled COV1001 Ad26.COV2.S trial. By the intramuscular route, Ad26.COV2.S was given once, or twice 56 days apart.

This sample's treatment: some 20 received Ad26.COV2.S at low or high dose, single or two shots; 5 received placebo; per-sample allocation not given. Collection of the samples took place on day 63 after the first injection of vaccine or placebo. With regard to this clone: Its antigen is unidentified.

Assay used: immunoSEQ multiplex PCR; TCRdb lists only in-frame clones, some missing. The sample holds around 340,000 clones, around 89% seen once. Whole-study findings and limits: Vaccine and placebo groups showed comparable non-spike TCR breadth.

Per the germline V gene, CDR1 is SGHVS and CDR2 is FNYEAQ. The CDR3 extends over 13 amino acids. Trimming took off 1 base at V and 5 bases at J, with 7 bases between the two ends. V and J are TRBV7-6 and TRBJ2-3, with no clear D. Source: peripheral blood, taken in a trial of Ad26.COV2.S vaccine versus placebo. The clonotype comes from a person aged 18-60 years who received the Ad26.COV2.S COVID-19 vaccine or a placebo. This chain's CDR3 is CASSLEGEDTQYF. The DNA of the CDR3 is TGTGCCAGCAGCTTAGAGGGTGAAGATACGCAGTATTTT. The full variable domain, completed using reference TRBV7-6 and TRBJ2-3, is GAGVSQSPRYKVTKRGQDVALRCDPISGHVSLYWYRQALGQGPEFLTYFNYEAQQDKSGLPNDRFSAERPEGSISTLTIQRTEQRDSAMYRCASSLEGEDTQYFGPGTRLTVL.